This T cell receptor beta chain was obtained from a study of graft-versus-host responses after intestinal transplantation. Turning to the study itself: Once they had received anti-thymocyte globulin induction, all recipients took tacrolimus and steroids for approximately 3 years.

Measured with immunoSEQ multiplex PCR; TCRdb has only the in-frame clones, and not every one. Altogether around 55,000 clones are present, 70% to 90% being singletons, with the ten largest covering 0.5% to 0.8%. The CDR3 sequence is 16 residues long. Germline loops: CDR1 SGHAT, CDR2 FQDESV (reference sequence). Trimming took 5 bases from V and 4 from J; bases not matched to a gene: 9. A word on this clone: Its cognate antigen is unknown.

This chain joins TRBV11-1 and TRBJ2-2, with 8 bases aligning to TRBD1. This sequence was found in a human donor who was the organ donor for an intestinal transplant. The specimen was unstimulated CD4+ T cells sorted from spleen or lymph node cells, collected before transplant. The CDR3 DNA is TGTGCCAGCAGCCTATCCGGGACAGGCTTCACCGGGGAGCTGTTTTTT. Translation gives CASSLSGTGFTGELFF.